The 21 T cell receptor beta chains reported below all come from one sample, sequenced in a study of cytomegalovirus exposure and HLA in healthy donors. TCRdb's copy holds only in-frame clones and misses some; the assay was immunoSEQ multiplex PCR. The data show about 180,000 clones, with more than 75% seen just once and approximately 2.6% held by the top ten. Sequenced sample: PBMCs. Receptors were obtained from a young man in good health and CMV-seropositive.

The chain combines TRBV27 with TRBJ2-2, with 10 nucleotides matching TRBD2. In germline, CDR1 is MNHEY, CDR2 SMNVEV (reference sequence). V dropped 6 bases and J dropped 7; count of bases not matched to a gene: 8. The CDR3 extends over 15 amino acids. The CDR3 reads CASRPAGGPIGELFF. Here the CDR3 DNA reads TGTGCCAGCAGACCAGCGGGGGGGCCTATCGGGGAGCTGTTTTTT.

The V call is TRBV5-4, the J call TRBJ2-7, with D maybe TRBD2 (6 bases). Germline loops: CDR1 SGHNT, CDR2 YYREEE (reference sequence). The CDR3 runs to 16 residues. V was pared by 4 bases and J by 2 bases, with 19 bases between. The CDR3 nucleotides read TGTGCCAGCAGCCCGATACCTAGCGCCTATGCCTACGAGCAGTACTTC. Amino acid sequence: CASSPIPSAYAYEQYF.

V and J are TRBV4-2 and TRBJ2-1, with 15 bases fitting TRBD2. The germline gives CDR1 LGHNA, CDR2 YNFKEQ. The CDR3 is made up of 18 amino acids. V lost 4 bases, J lost 0 bases, and 4 bases stayed unmatched. DNA for the CDR3: TGTGCCAGCAGCCTCGGGACTAGCGGGGGGAGCTCCTACAATGAGCAGTTCTTC. The encoded protein is CASSLGTSGGSSYNEQFF.

The chain has TRBV10-3 and TRBJ1-2; D gene uncertain. With 1 base removed from V and 4 bases from J, the gap between germline ends came to 7 bases. The CDR3 loop spans 13 amino acids. CDR1 and CDR2 (germline): ENHRY, SYGVKD. The CDR3 DNA follows: TGTGCCATCAGTGAGTACGTCGGCTATGGCTACACCTTC. It yields the protein CAISEYVGYGYTF.

The chain's CDR3 is CASSLGLAGGLFF. The CDR3 DNA reads as TGTGCCAGCAGCTTAGGACTAGCGGGGGGGCTGTTCTTC. The chain carries TRBV7-3 and TRBJ2-1; 15 bases are shared with TRBD2. Germline V gives CDR1 SGHTA, CDR2 FQGTGA. The CDR3 extends over 13 amino acids. Unmatched junction bases numbered 2, after V lost 2 bases and J lost 15 bases.

V is TRBV7-9 and J is TRBJ2-2; possibly TRBD1 for D (6 bases). Trimming took 4 bases from V and 4 from J, leaving 10 bases between them. Germline V CDR1 and CDR2: SEHNR, FQNEAQ (reference sequence). The CDR3 is made up of 14 amino acids. DNA of the CDR3: TGTGCCAGCAGCTGGTCAGGGGTCACCGGGGAGCTGTTTTTT. Its protein product is CASSWSGVTGELFF.

The rearrangement uses TRBV9 and TRBJ2-7, with TRBD1 matching over 11 bases. The V segment lost 2 bases and the J segment 2 bases; nucleotides outside the gene matches: 3. CDR3 length: 15 residues. Per germline, CDR1 SGDLS and CDR2 YYNGEE. CDR3 sequence (DNA): TGTGCCAGCAGCGTGGGGACAGGGGGGACCTACGAGCAGTACTTC. Translating gives CASSVGTGGTYEQYF.

The rearrangement uses TRBV28 and TRBJ2-7; 9 bases line up with TRBD2. Germline assignment: CDR1 MDHEN and CDR2 SYDVKM. Germline trimming cut 7 bases from V and 4 bases from J; bases unmatched to any gene: 8. This CDR3 has 14 amino acids. For the CDR3, the DNA is TGTGCCAGCAAAATAGCGGGAGTCTGGTACGAGCAGTACTTC. Residues: CASKIAGVWYEQYF.

The rearrangement joins TRBV13 to TRBJ1-5; TRBD1 matches at 9 bases. This CDR3 contains 12 residues. V shed 5 bases, J shed 12 bases, and the junction held 5 bases outside the gene matches. Germline V gene lookup returns CDR1 PRHDT and CDR2 FYEKMQ (reference sequence). The CDR3 DNA reads TGTGCCAGCAGCGAATACAGGGGGCGCCAGCATTTT. This translates into CASSEYRGRQHF.

The gene calls are TRBV4-3 and TRBJ2-1; D is undetermined. Per the germline V gene, CDR1 is LGHNA and CDR2 is YSLEER. V shed 1 base and J shed 3 bases, with 10 bases lying between them. This CDR3 region has 15 residues. The DNA for the CDR3 is TGCGCCAGCAGCCAAGTGGTAGCCGACTACAATGAGCAGTTCTTC. It codes for CASSQVVADYNEQFF.

The V and J genes are TRBV6-5 and TRBJ2-7, with D unresolved. The CDR3 length is 13 residues. The V end was cut by 2 bases, the J end by 2 bases, with 7 bases between. CDR1 is MNHEY, CDR2 SVGAGI, per germline. Here the CDR3 DNA reads TGTGCCAGCAGTTACGGTCAGACCTACGAGCAGTACTTC. Amino acids: CASSYGQTYEQYF.

This sequence joins TRBV6-4 and TRBJ1-1; TRBD1 matches at 12 bases. Germline V gives CDR1 MRHNA, CDR2 SNTAGT. After removal of 6 bases from V and 10 bases from J, the junction contained 6 bases not matched to a gene. CDR3 length: 13 amino acids. CDR3 nucleotides: TGTGCCAGCAGACCGGGGGACAGGGGGCCAGCTTTCTTT. Its protein product is CASRPGDRGPAFF.

The chain is built from TRBV11-2 and TRBJ1-2; D call uncertain. Germline V gene lookup returns CDR1 SGHAT and CDR2 FQNNGV. V lost 1 base, J lost 14 bases, and 20 bases lay in between. The CDR3 sequence is 14 residues long. CDR3 in DNA: TGTGCCAGCAGCTTAGCAGTGAGCGGGTTAGCGGGTACCTTC. It encodes CASSLAVSGLAGTF.

The chain uses TRBV18 and TRBJ1-2; 7 bases are a match to TRBD1. This CDR3 has 14 amino acids. Trimming took 6 bases from V and 5 from J; bases not matched to a gene: 9. CDR1 is KGHSH, CDR2 LQKENI, per germline. Written as DNA, the CDR3 is TGTGCCAGCTCCCGATCCGGGACAGAATATGGCTACACCTTC. Translating it yields CASSRSGTEYGYTF. The whole variable domain, remainder taken from reference TRBV18 and TRBJ1-2, is NAGVMQNPRHLVRRRGQEARLRCSPMKGHSHVYWYRQLPEEGLKFMVYLQKENIIDESGMPKERFSAEFPKEGPSILRIQQVVRGDSAAYFCASSRSGTEYGYTFGSGTRLTVV.

The chain recombines TRBV5-1 with TRBJ2-1; maybe TRBD2 (6 bases). Germline CDR1 SGHRS, CDR2 YFSETQ. Trimming pared 8 bases from V and 0 bases from J, leaving 9 bases between. The CDR3 totals 13 residues. CDR3 coding DNA: TGCGCCAGGGGGGGTTTCTCCTACAATGAGCAGTTCTTC. Translation: CARGGFSYNEQFF.

The V gene is TRBV7-9, the J gene TRBJ1-5; D unresolved. CDR3 length: 15 residues. The germline V gene has CDR1 SEHNR and CDR2 FQNEAQ (reference sequence). Trimming pared 8 bases from V and 4 bases from J, leaving 18 bases between. The CDR3 is CASPIREGENQPQHF. The CDR3 nucleotides read TGTGCCAGCCCTATCCGTGAGGGAGAGAATCAGCCCCAGCATTTT.

This clone was recorded only once. The rearrangement uses TRBV5-4 and TRBJ2-3, with 14 positions matching TRBD2. Germline-derived CDR1 and CDR2 are SGHNT and YYREEE (reference sequence). The CDR3 extends over 17 amino acids. The V segment lost 4 bases and the J segment 0 bases; nucleotides outside the gene matches: 4. The CDR3 region has the DNA TGTGCCAGCAGCGGGGGACTAGCGGGGGCTAGCACAGATACGCAGTATTTT. Translating gives CASSGGLAGASTDTQYF.

The chain recombines TRBV9 with TRBJ2-7, with TRBD2 matching over 13 bases. Germline lookup yields CDR1 SGDLS and CDR2 YYNGEE. Trimming removed 2 bases from V and 2 bases from J; junction bases left unmatched: 1. CDR3 length: 15 residues. The CDR3 reads CASSVGTSGAYEQYF. In DNA, the CDR3 is TGTGCCAGCAGCGTTGGGACTAGCGGGGCCTACGAGCAGTACTTC.

This rearrangement joins TRBV18 to TRBJ2-7; 8 bases agree with TRBD1. Trimming took 3 bases from V and 2 from J; bases not matched to a gene: 3. The germline gives CDR1 KGHSH, CDR2 LQKENI. The CDR3 is made up of 14 amino acids. The CDR3 loop is CASSPRTGTYEQYF. The CDR3 DNA follows: TGTGCCAGCTCACCTCGGACAGGGACCTACGAGCAGTACTTC. Based on the CDR3 plus reference TRBV18 and TRBJ2-7, the full variable domain is NAGVMQNPRHLVRRRGQEARLRCSPMKGHSHVYWYRQLPEEGLKFMVYLQKENIIDESGMPKERFSAEFPKEGPSILRIQQVVRGDSAAYFCASSPRTGTYEQYFGPGTRLTVT.

This chain joins TRBV5-1 and TRBJ2-7, with 8 bases that match TRBD1. The V and J ends lost 4 bases and 7 bases, in that order; junction bases with no gene match: 13. CDR1 and CDR2 from the germline V gene are SGHRS and YFSETQ. The CDR3 contains 15 residues. The CDR3 region is CASSQTGGSLWEQYF. In nucleotides, the CDR3 is TGCGCCAGCAGCCAAACAGGGGGGTCATTGTGGGAGCAGTACTTC. Full variable domain (outside the CDR3, taken from reference TRBV5-1 and TRBJ2-7): KAGVTQTPRYLIKTRGQQVTLSCSPISGHRSVSWYQQTPGQGLQFLFEYFSETQRNKGNFPGRFSGRQFSNSRSEMNVSTLELGDSALYLCASSQTGGSLWEQYFGPGTRLTVT.

CDR3 sequence reads: CASSIGTRNEQFF. The CDR3 DNA is TGTGCCAGTAGTATTGGGACTCGTAATGAGCAGTTCTTC. The V and J genes are TRBV19 and TRBJ2-1; D is possibly TRBD2 (6 bases). Germline CDR1 reads LNHDA; CDR2 reads SQIVND (reference sequence). V was shortened by 3 bases and J by 7 bases, with 10 bases between the two germline ends. The length of the CDR3 is 13 residues. Looking up the rest from reference TRBV19 and TRBJ2-1 gives the full variable domain: DGGITQSPKYLFRKEGQNVTLSCEQNLNHDAMYWYRQDPGQGLRLIYYSQIVNDFQKGDIAEGYSVSREKKESFPLTVTSAQKNPTAFYLCASSIGTRNEQFFGPGTRLTVL.